This T cell receptor (beta chain) was captured by sequencing in a study of patients and donors after allogeneic stem cell transplantation. One entry per CDR3 protein, called by TCRdb with MiXCR from the RT-PCR reads. The table shows about a million distinct CDR3 sequences, with roughly 18% occurring only once. The CDR3 loop spans 14 amino acids. V was pared by 6 bases and J by 7 bases, with 18 bases between. This clonotype is a singleton in its sample. The sequence was collected from a human donor who was either an allogeneic HSCT recipient or a stem cell or donor lymphocyte infusion donor (not recorded which). It is not recorded whose cells these are; they may come from a transplant donor. The sample taken for sequencing was blood, either unsorted or a sorted T cell fraction (not recorded which). The chain combines TRBV12-3 or TRBV12-4 with TRBJ1-2; possibly TRBD1 for D (6 bases). The CDR3 DNA follows: TGTGCCAGCAGCCCTATGTGGGGGGCTGGTGGCTACACCTTC. The encoded protein is CASSPMWGAGGYTF.